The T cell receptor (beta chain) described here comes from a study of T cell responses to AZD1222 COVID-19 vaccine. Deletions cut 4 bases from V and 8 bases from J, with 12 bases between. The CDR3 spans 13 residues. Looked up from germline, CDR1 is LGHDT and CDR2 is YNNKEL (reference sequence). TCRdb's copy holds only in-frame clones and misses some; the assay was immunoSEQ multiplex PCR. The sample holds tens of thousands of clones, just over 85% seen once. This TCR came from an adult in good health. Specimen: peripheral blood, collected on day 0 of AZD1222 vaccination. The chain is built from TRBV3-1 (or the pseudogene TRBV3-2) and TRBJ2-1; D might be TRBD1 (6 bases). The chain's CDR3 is CASSLKGGDEQFF. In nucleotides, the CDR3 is TGTGCCAGCAGCCTCAAAGGGGGAGATGAGCAGTTCTTC.